Listed below are T cell receptor beta chains from one sample, sequenced in a study of low-dose radiotherapy and immunotherapy resistance in tumors. Via MiXCR, TCRdb re-called the reads, giving one row per CDR3 protein. This sample has 70,000 to 90,000 distinct CDR3 sequences, with over 15% found just once. Sample: PBMCs, taken before treatment. These TCRs come from a male donor with prostate cancer. CDR3s include the opening cysteine and the closing phenylalanine or tryptophan. D genes are given only for firm matches. The size of a clone is reported for some rows only, either as once, few or many, or as a class for expanded clones.

d_call,j_call,clone_size,v_call,cdr3_aa,cdr3_nt
TRBD1,TRBJ2-3,-,TRBV5-1,CASSLGGWDSPTDTQYF,TGCGCCAGCAGCTTGGGGGGCTGGGACAGTCCTACAGATACGCAGTATTTT
-,TRBJ1-5,many,TRBV7-2,CASSRPGRGQPQHF,TGTGCCAGCAGTCGTCCGGGAAGGGGGCAGCCCCAGCATTTT
-,TRBJ2-6,many,TRBV20-1,CSATGDTSGANVLTF,TGCAGTGCTACAGGTGATACCTCTGGGGCCAACGTCCTGACTTTC
TRBD1,TRBJ1-5,-,TRBV18,CASSPEQGAQPQHF,TGTGCCAGCTCACCAGAACAGGGGGCTCAGCCCCAGCATTTT
-,TRBJ2-3,many,TRBV10-2,CASSESGFSTDTQYF,TGCGCCAGCAGTGAGTCGGGGTTTTCCACAGATACGCAGTATTTT
TRBD1,TRBJ1-4,-,TRBV25-1,CASSRGGTGNEKLFF,TGTGCCAGCAGTCGTGGAGGGACAGGGAATGAAAAACTGTTTTTT
TRBD2,TRBJ2-1,few,TRBV5-6,CASSPETSGYYNEQFF,TGTGCCAGCAGCCCGGAGACTAGCGGGTACTACAATGAGCAGTTCTTC
-,TRBJ2-5,many,TRBV28,CASSSQGGAETQYF,TGTGCCAGCAGTTCTCAGGGGGGGGCGGAGACCCAGTACTTC
-,TRBJ1-2,-,TRBV3-1,CASSLHQGATGYTF,TGTGCCAGCAGCCTCCACCAGGGTGCGACTGGCTACACCTTC
TRBD2,TRBJ2-5,many,TRBV7-8,CASSRGLAGFGHETQYF,TGTGCCAGCAGTCGTGGACTAGCCGGATTTGGCCATGAGACCCAGTACTTC
-,TRBJ2-1,-,TRBV12-3/TRBV12-4,CASSRTGGEQFF,TGTGCCAGCTCGAGAACGGGGGGCGAGCAGTTCTTC
TRBD1,TRBJ1-6,many,TRBV6-4,CASRDRVSPLHF,TGTGCCAGCAGGGACAGGGTTTCACCCCTCCACTTT
-,TRBJ2-7,-,TRBV10-3,CAISEQGGDYEQYF,TGTGCCATCAGTGAGCAGGGAGGTGACTACGAGCAGTACTTC
TRBD2,TRBJ2-3,many,TRBV11-2,CASRKGVSGDSDTQYF,TGTGCCAGCCGGAAGGGGGTTAGCGGGGATTCAGATACGCAGTATTTT
TRBD2,TRBJ2-1,-,TRBV28,CASSRGTSHNEQFF,TGTGCCAGCAGCCGAGGGACTAGCCACAATGAGCAGTTCTTC
-,TRBJ2-3,many,TRBV11-2,CASSPQRADTQYF,TGTGCCAGCAGCCCCCAGCGTGCCGATACGCAGTATTTT
TRBD1,TRBJ2-6,many,TRBV29-1,CSVLTGTGGSGANVLTF,TGCAGCGTTTTAACCGGGACAGGGGGCTCTGGGGCCAACGTCCTGACTTTC
-,TRBJ2-1,-,TRBV20-1,CSAYLLAFNQEGEQFF,TGCAGTGCCTATTTATTGGCCTTCAACCAAGAGGGTGAGCAGTTCTTC
TRBD2,TRBJ2-6,many,TRBV9,CASSHGLAGDSGANVLTF,TGTGCCAGCAGCCATGGACTAGCGGGGGACTCTGGGGCCAACGTCCTGACTTTC
TRBD2,TRBJ2-5,-,TRBV27,CASSRGAGGPMQETQYF,TGTGCCAGCAGCCGGGGAGCGGGGGGGCCAATGCAAGAGACCCAGTACTTC
-,TRBJ2-5,few,TRBV5-1,CACSFTRGPETQYF,TGCGCCTGCAGCTTCACTAGGGGCCCAGAGACCCAGTACTTC